A single T cell receptor beta chain is shown here with its context. What it binds is unknown. CD45RO negativity and positive selection for CCR7 defined naive CD8 cells, a population that excluded terminally differentiated effector memory CD45RA+ cells. The data were taken from a study of shared clonotypes between healthy human individuals. Trimming removed 1 base from V and 2 bases from J; junction bases left unmatched: 4. The germline V gene has CDR1 SGHAT and CDR2 FQNNGV. The CDR3 is 16 residues long. The authors split each subset's genomic DNA evenly across several immunoSEQ plates. Some clones are missing from TCRdb's copy, which holds only in-frame ones; the method was immunoSEQ multiplex PCR. This sample yields about 2 million clones, of which less than 95% are seen a single time; about 1.1% belongs to the top ten. Study observations and caveats: Sequencing depth was expected to affect clonotype sharing among donors. The low donor count limited represented genetic and exposure-history diversity. Among non-shared clonotypes, generation probabilities were lower than among those shared by all four donors.

The TCR sequence derives from a man younger than 35 in good health. The V gene is TRBV11-2, the J gene TRBJ2-2; TRBD2 agrees at 7 bases. Sequences were obtained from naive CD8+ T cells sorted from blood. DNA of the CDR3: TGTGCCAGCAGCTTAGGGGGAGGGATTAACACCGGGGAGCTGTTTTTT. Translation: CASSLGGGINTGELFF. Variable domain in full (rest from reference TRBV11-2 and TRBJ2-2): EAGVAQSPRYKIIEKRQSVAFWCNPISGHATLYWYQQILGQGPKLLIQFQNNGVVDDSQLPKDRFSAERLKGVDSTLKIQPAKLEDSAVYLCASSLGGGINTGELFFGEGSRLTVL.